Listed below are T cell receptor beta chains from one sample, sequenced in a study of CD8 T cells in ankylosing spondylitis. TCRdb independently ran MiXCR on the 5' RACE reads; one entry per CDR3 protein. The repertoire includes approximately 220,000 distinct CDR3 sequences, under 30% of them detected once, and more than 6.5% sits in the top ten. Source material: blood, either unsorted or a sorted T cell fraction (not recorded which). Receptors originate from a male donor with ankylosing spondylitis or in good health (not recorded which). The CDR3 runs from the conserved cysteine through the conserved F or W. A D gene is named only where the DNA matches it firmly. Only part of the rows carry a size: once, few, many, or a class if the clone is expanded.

CDR3 protein: CASSLGSYRGTDTQYF
CDR3 DNA: TGTGCCAGCAGTTTAGGGTCCTATCGCGGCACAGATACGCAGTATTTT
D gene: NA
clone size: many
J gene: TRBJ2-3
V gene: TRBV12-3/TRBV12-4

CDR3 protein: CASSHNPAPTEAFF
CDR3 DNA: TGTGCCAGCAGCCATAACCCGGCCCCCACTGAAGCTTTCTTT
D gene: NA
clone size: many
J gene: TRBJ1-1
V gene: TRBV6-2/TRBV6-3

CDR3 protein: CASSPTGPNYGYTF
CDR3 DNA: TGTGCCAGCAGCCCGACGGGACCTAACTATGGCTACACCTTC
D gene: NA
clone size: many
J gene: TRBJ1-2
V gene: TRBV12-3/TRBV12-4

CDR3 protein: CSASSAGDKTQYF
CDR3 DNA: TGCAGTGCTAGTTCAGCGGGAGACAAGACCCAGTACTTC
D gene: TRBD2
clone size: NA
J gene: TRBJ2-5
V gene: TRBV20-1

CDR3 protein: CASSFKGGADTQYF
CDR3 DNA: TGTGCCAGCAGTTTCAAGGGAGGCGCAGATACGCAGTATTTT
D gene: NA
clone size: NA
J gene: TRBJ2-3
V gene: TRBV12-3/TRBV12-4

CDR3 protein: CASSLLGGVKFSGEQYF
CDR3 DNA: TGTGCCAGCAGCCTACTAGGTGGGGTAAAATTCTCAGGCGAGCAGTACTTC
D gene: NA
clone size: many
J gene: TRBJ2-7
V gene: TRBV11-2

CDR3 protein: CSVVGDRHYEQYF
CDR3 DNA: TGCAGCGTGGTGGGGGACAGGCACTACGAGCAGTACTTC
D gene: TRBD1
clone size: few
J gene: TRBJ2-7
V gene: TRBV29-1

CDR3 protein: CASSYWDRVHEQYF
CDR3 DNA: TGTGCCAGCAGTTACTGGGACAGGGTCCACGAGCAGTACTTC
D gene: TRBD1
clone size: few
J gene: TRBJ2-7
V gene: TRBV6-5

CDR3 protein: CAISSSRGDNTEAFF
CDR3 DNA: TGTGCCATCAGTAGCTCACGAGGGGATAACACTGAAGCTTTCTTT
D gene: NA
clone size: NA
J gene: TRBJ1-1
V gene: TRBV10-3

CDR3 protein: CSATRQGMGTDTQYF
CDR3 DNA: TGCAGTGCAACTCGACAGGGTATGGGCACAGATACGCAGTATTTT
D gene: TRBD1
clone size: few
J gene: TRBJ2-3
V gene: TRBV20-1

CDR3 protein: CASSSRWGRATGTDTQYF
CDR3 DNA: TGTGCCAGCAGTTCTCGTTGGGGGAGGGCCACGGGCACAGATACGCAGTATTTT
D gene: TRBD2
clone size: NA
J gene: TRBJ2-3
V gene: TRBV27

CDR3 protein: CASRQGPGKAFF
CDR3 DNA: TGTGCCAGCAGGCAGGGGCCGGGGAAAGCTTTCTTT
D gene: NA
clone size: NA
J gene: TRBJ1-1
V gene: TRBV6-4

CDR3 protein: CASSLASGSLTGELFF
CDR3 DNA: TGTGCCAGCAGCTTGGCTAGCGGGAGTCTCACCGGGGAGCTGTTTTTT
D gene: TRBD2
clone size: NA
J gene: TRBJ2-2
V gene: TRBV7-2

CDR3 protein: CASSLMTGGYNSPLHF
CDR3 DNA: TGCGCCAGCAGCTTGATGACAGGGGGATATAATTCACCCCTCCACTTT
D gene: TRBD1
clone size: many
J gene: TRBJ1-6
V gene: TRBV5-1

CDR3 protein: CSASWLAGTGELFF
CDR3 DNA: TGCAGTGCTAGTTGGCTAGCTGGTACCGGGGAGCTGTTTTTT
D gene: NA
clone size: NA
J gene: TRBJ2-2
V gene: TRBV20-1